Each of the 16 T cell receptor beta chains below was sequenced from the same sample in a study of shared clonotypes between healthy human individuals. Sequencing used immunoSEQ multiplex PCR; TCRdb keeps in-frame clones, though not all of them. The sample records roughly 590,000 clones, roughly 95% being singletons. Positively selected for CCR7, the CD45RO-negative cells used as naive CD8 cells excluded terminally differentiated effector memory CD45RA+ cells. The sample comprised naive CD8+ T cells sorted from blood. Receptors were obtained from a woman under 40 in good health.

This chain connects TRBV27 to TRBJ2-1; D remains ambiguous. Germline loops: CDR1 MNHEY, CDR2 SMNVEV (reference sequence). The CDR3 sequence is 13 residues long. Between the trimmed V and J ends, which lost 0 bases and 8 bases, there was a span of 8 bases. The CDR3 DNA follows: TGTGCCAGCAGTTTATCGGTGTCCTATGAGCAGTTCTTC. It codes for CASSLSVSYEQFF.

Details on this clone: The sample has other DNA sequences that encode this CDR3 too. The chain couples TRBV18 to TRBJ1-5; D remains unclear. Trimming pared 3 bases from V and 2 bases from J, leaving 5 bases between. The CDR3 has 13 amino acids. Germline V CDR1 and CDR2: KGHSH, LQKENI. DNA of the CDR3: TGTGCCAGCTCACCGCCAGGCAATCAGCCCCAGCATTTT. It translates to CASSPPGNQPQHF.

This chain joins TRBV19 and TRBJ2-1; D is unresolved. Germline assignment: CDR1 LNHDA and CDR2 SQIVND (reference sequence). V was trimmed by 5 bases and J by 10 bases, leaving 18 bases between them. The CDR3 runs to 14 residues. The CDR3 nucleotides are TGTGCCAGTAGTTTCTCGCTCCCTCATAGCGAGCAGTTCTTC. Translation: CASSFSLPHSEQFF.

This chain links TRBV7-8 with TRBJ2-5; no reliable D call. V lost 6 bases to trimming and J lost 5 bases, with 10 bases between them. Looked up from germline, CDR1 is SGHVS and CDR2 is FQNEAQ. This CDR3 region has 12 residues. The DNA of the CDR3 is TGTGCCAGCAGACCCCACCCCGAGACCCAGTACTTC. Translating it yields CASRPHPETQYF.

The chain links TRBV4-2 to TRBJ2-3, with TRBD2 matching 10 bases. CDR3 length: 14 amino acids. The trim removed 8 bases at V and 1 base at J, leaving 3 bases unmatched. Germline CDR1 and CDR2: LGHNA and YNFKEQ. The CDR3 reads CASSGLAGTDTQYF. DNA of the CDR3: TGTGCCAGCTCCGGACTAGCGGGCACAGATACGCAGTATTTT.

DNA for the CDR3: TGCAGCGTTGAACCGGACAGGGGAAACACCATATATTTT. It specifies CSVEPDRGNTIYF. This chain links TRBV29-1 with TRBJ1-3, with TRBD1 matching 7 bases. The ends lost 2 bases at V and 4 bases at J; junction bases unmatched: 2. The germline V gene encodes CDR1 SQVTM and CDR2 ANQGSEA. This CDR3 contains 13 residues.

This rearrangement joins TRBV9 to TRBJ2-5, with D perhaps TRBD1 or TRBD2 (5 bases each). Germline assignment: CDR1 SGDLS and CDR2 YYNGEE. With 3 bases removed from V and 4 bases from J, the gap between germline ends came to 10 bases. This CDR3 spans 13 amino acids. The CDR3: CASSAGGGETQYF. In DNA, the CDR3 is TGTGCCAGCAGCGCCGGTGGGGGAGAGACCCAGTACTTC.

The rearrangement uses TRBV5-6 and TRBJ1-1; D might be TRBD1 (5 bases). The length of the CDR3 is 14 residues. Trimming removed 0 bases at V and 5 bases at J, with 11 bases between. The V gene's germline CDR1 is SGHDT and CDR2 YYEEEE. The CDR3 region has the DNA TGTGCCAGCAGCTTGGCAGGGTTCGGGACTGAAGCTTTCTTT. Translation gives CASSLAGFGTEAFF.

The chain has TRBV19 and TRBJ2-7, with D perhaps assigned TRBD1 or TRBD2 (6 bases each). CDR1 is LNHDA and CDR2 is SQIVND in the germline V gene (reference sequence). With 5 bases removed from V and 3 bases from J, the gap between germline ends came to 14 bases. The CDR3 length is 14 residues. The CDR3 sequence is CASSPSGAGYEQYF. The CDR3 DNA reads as TGTGCCAGTAGTCCCTCGGGGGCGGGCTACGAGCAGTACTTC. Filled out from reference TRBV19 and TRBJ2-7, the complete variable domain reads DGGITQSPKYLFRKEGQNVTLSCEQNLNHDAMYWYRQDPGQGLRLIYYSQIVNDFQKGDIAEGYSVSREKKESFPLTVTSAQKNPTAFYLCASSPSGAGYEQYFGPGTRLTVT.

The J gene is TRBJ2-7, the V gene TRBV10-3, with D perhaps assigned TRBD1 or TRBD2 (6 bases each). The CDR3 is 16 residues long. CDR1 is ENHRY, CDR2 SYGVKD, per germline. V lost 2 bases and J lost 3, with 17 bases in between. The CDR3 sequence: CAISETGRSGFYEQYF. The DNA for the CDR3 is TGTGCCATCAGTGAGACAGGGAGGTCGGGTTTCTACGAGCAGTACTTC.

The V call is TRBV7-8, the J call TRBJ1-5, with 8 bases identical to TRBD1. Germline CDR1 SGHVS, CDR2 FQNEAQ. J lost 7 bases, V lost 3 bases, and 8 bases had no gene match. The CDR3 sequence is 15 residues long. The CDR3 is CASSFEQGVGQPQHF. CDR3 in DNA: TGTGCCAGCAGCTTCGAACAGGGGGTTGGCCAGCCCCAGCATTTT.

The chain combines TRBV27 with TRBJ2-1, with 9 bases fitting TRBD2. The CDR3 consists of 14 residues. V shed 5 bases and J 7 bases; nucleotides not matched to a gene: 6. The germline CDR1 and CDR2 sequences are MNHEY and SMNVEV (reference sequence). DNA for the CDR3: TGTGCCAGCAGTAGACTAGCGGTTGGGAATGAGCAGTTCTTC. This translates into CASSRLAVGNEQFF.

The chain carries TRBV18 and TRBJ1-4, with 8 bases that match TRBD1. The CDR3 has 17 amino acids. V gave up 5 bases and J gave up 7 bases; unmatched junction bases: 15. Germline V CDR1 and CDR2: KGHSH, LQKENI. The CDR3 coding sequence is TGTGCCAGCTCAGTCCGGGACAGGCATCGGGTGGGTGAAAAACTGTTTTTT. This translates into CASSVRDRHRVGEKLFF.

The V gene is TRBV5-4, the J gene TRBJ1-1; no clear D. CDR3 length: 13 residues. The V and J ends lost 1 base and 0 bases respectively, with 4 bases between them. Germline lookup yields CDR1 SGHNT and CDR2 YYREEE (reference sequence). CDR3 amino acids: CASSLLVNTEAFF. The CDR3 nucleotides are TGTGCCAGCAGCTTGTTGGTGAACACTGAAGCTTTCTTT.

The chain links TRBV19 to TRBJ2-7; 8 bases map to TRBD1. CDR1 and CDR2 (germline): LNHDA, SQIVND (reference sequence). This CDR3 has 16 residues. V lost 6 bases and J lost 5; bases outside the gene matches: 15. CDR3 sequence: CASRRRGDRPLDEQYF. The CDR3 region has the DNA TGTGCCAGTAGAAGGAGAGGGGACAGGCCGTTGGACGAGCAGTACTTC.

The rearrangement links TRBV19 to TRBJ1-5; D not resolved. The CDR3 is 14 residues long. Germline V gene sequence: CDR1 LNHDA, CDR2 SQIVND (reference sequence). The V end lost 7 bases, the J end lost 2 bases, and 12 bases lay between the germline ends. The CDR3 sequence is CASTSLVGNQPQHF. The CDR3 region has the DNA TGTGCCAGTACCTCCCTCGTTGGCAATCAGCCCCAGCATTTT.